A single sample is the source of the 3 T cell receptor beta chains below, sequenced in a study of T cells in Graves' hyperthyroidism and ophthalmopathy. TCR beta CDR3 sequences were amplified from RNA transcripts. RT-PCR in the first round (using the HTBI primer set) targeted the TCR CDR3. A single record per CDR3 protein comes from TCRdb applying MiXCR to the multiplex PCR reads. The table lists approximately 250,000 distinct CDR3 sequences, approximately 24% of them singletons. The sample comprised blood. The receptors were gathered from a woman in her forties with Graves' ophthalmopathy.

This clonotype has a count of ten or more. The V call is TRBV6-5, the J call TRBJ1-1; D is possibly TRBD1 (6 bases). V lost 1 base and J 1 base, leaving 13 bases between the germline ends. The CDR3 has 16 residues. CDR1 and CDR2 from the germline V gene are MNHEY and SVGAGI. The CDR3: CASSYYRTEGNTEAFF. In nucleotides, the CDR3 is TGTGCCAGCAGTTACTACCGGACAGAAGGGAACACTGAAGCTTTCTTT.

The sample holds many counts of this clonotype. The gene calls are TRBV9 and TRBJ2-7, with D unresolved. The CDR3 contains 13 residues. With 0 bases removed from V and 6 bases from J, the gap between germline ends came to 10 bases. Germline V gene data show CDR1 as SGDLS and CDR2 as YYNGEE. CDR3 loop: CASSVVPLSEQYF. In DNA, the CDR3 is TGTGCCAGCAGCGTAGTACCTCTTTCCGAGCAGTACTTC.

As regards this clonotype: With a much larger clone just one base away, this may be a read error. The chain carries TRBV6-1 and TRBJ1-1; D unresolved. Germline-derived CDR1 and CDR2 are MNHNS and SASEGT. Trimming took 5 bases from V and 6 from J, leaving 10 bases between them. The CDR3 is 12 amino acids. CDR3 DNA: TGTGCCAGCAGTACCTGGGGAGCTGAAGCTTTCTTT. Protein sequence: CASSTWGAEAFF.